These T cell receptor beta chains were read from a single sample in a study of blood T cells in healthy people across ages. TCRdb fed the 5' RACE reads into MiXCR, producing one record per CDR3 protein. The data show roughly 700,000 distinct CDR3 sequences, roughly 49% seen once. The specimen was blood. These receptor sequences come from a woman aged 60-70 years in good health. The CDR3 runs from the conserved cysteine through the conserved F or W. A D gene is named only where the DNA matches it firmly. Expanded clones get a size class; other rows say once, few or many, or leave the size out.

-	TRBV7-2	-	TRBJ2-1	TGTGCCAGCAGCTTAGCGATCGGTTACAATGAGCAGTTCTTC	CASSLAIGYNEQFF
-	TRBV20-1	-	TRBJ2-5	TGCAGTGCTGGGCGCGGTCGAGGGAATGAGCAGTACTTC	CSAGRGRGNEQYF
-	TRBV5-1	TRBD1	TRBJ2-1	TGCGCCAGCAGGGCAGGGGGAGAAGGCAATGAGCAGTTCTTC	CASRAGGEGNEQFF
few	TRBV7-2	TRBD2	TRBJ2-1	TGTGCCAGCAGCTTCGATCGCGGGAGGAGGTTAGGCAATGAGCAGTTCTTC	CASSFDRGRRLGNEQFF
once	TRBV28	-	TRBJ2-1	TGTGCCAGCAGTTCCTCGGGTTTTGGCTACAATGAGCAGTTCTTC	CASSSSGFGYNEQFF
few	TRBV28	TRBD1	TRBJ2-5	TGTGCCAGCACGGACGCCCAGGGGGCCGGGGAGACCCAGTACTTC	CASTDAQGAGETQYF
few	TRBV29-1	TRBD2	TRBJ2-1	TGCAGCGTAGGGACTAGCGGGACGTTTGAGCAGTTCTTC	CSVGTSGTFEQFF
-	TRBV12-3/TRBV12-4	TRBD1	TRBJ2-7	TGTGCCAGCAGCAACGGACAGGGAGTCTCCGAGCAGTACTTC	CASSNGQGVSEQYF
-	TRBV7-2	-	TRBJ2-7	TGTGCCAGCAGCCGAGCGGGCGCCTTCGAGCAGTACTTC	CASSRAGAFEQYF
-	TRBV12-3/TRBV12-4	TRBD2	TRBJ2-3	TGTGCCAGCAGTTTAGGGGGACTAGCGGGAGATACACAGTATTTT	CASSLGGLAGDTQYF
-	TRBV27	TRBD1	TRBJ2-5	TGTGCCAGCAGTTTATTTTACAGGGGGCGTGAGACCCAGTACTTC	CASSLFYRGRETQYF
once	TRBV7-2	-	TRBJ1-1	TGTGCCAGCAGCAGGAACCCCACTGAAGCTTTCTTT	CASSRNPTEAFF
few	TRBV28	-	TRBJ2-2	TGTGCCAGCAGTGGAGGGGGCACCGGGGAGCTGTTTTTT	CASSGGGTGELFF